This entry lists 9 T cell receptor beta chains sequenced from one sample in a study of control samples from healthy donors and cancer patients. Assay used: immunoSEQ multiplex PCR; TCRdb lists only in-frame clones, some missing. The table records roughly 150,000 clones, just over 85% of them present only once. Source material: blood. All receptors derive from a man younger than 30 in good health.

J is TRBJ2-3 and V is TRBV7-2; 7 bases are a match to TRBD2. The germline V gene has CDR1 SGHTA and CDR2 FQGNSA. The CDR3 is made up of 16 amino acids. The trim removed 5 bases at V and 0 bases at J, leaving 8 bases unmatched. CDR3 sequence reads: CASSPNLGGSTDTQYF. In DNA form, the CDR3 reads TGTGCCAGCAGCCCAAACTTGGGGGGGAGCACAGATACGCAGTATTTT.

This chain joins TRBV11-1 and TRBJ1-5; D ambiguous. Trimming pared 6 bases from V and 4 bases from J, leaving 13 bases between. Germline V gene lookup returns CDR1 SGHAT and CDR2 FQDESV (reference sequence). The CDR3 covers 14 residues. CDR3 sequence: CASSLGEENQPQHF. CDR3 bases: TGTGCCAGCAGTCTCGGGGAGGAAAATCAGCCCCAGCATTTT.

The V and J genes are TRBV25-1 and TRBJ1-1; TRBD1 might be the D (6 bases). Trimming shortened V by 3 bases and J by 7 bases, and 9 bases separated the two germline ends. This CDR3 has 12 residues. Germline V CDR1 and CDR2: MGHDK, SYGVNS. DNA of the CDR3: TGTGCCAGCAGTGACCAGGGGATTGAAGCTTTCTTT. Translated: CASSDQGIEAFF.

The chain uses TRBV5-4 and TRBJ2-1; possibly TRBD1 or TRBD2 for D (6 bases each). Trimming left V 4 bases short and J 4 bases short, with 12 bases between. This CDR3 is 14 amino acids long. Germline V gene lookup returns CDR1 SGHNT and CDR2 YYREEE (reference sequence). CDR3 DNA sequence: TGTGCCAGCAGCCTTAGGGGGGAGTACAATGAGCAGTTCTTC. This codes for CASSLRGEYNEQFF.

The chain carries TRBV11-2 and TRBJ2-7; tentatively, D is TRBD1 (6 bases). The V gene's germline CDR1 is SGHAT and CDR2 FQNNGV. V dropped 4 bases and J dropped 4 bases, with 8 bases sitting between them. This CDR3 is built from 12 residues. The CDR3 reads CASSSQGYEQYF. CDR3 DNA sequence: TGTGCCAGCAGCTCACAGGGTTACGAGCAGTACTTC.

The chain couples TRBV18 to TRBJ1-1; D gene ambiguous. CDR1 and CDR2 from the germline V gene are KGHSH and LQKENI. CDR3 length: 14 residues. V was pared by 3 bases and J by 10 bases, with 18 bases between. CDR3 residues: CASSPGNGPFGAFF. CDR3 coding DNA: TGTGCCAGCTCACCCGGGAACGGCCCCTTTGGAGCTTTCTTT. The full variable domain, rest sourced from reference TRBV18 and TRBJ1-1, is NAGVMQNPRHLVRRRGQEARLRCSPMKGHSHVYWYRQLPEEGLKFMVYLQKENIIDESGMPKERFSAEFPKEGPSILRIQQVVRGDSAAYFCASSPGNGPFGAFFGQGTRLTVV.

V gene TRBV9 combines with J gene TRBJ1-2, with 8 bases aligning to TRBD1. The junction had 5 bases not matched to a gene; V was cut back by 3 bases and J by 4 bases. The CDR3 is 14 amino acids. Looked up from germline, CDR1 is SGDLS and CDR2 is YYNGEE. In DNA form, the CDR3 reads TGTGCCAGCAGCGCGGACAGGGCCGGCTATGGCTACACCTTC. Protein sequence: CASSADRAGYGYTF.

The chain uses TRBV28 and TRBJ1-5, with a tentative D call TRBD1 (6 bases). The CDR3 loop spans 13 amino acids. Germline V gives CDR1 MDHEN, CDR2 SYDVKM. V shed 2 bases and J shed 11 bases, with 13 bases lying between them. The CDR3 DNA sequence: TGTGCCAGCAGTTTAAAGGCCCCAGGGGCCCAGCATTTT. It is translated as CASSLKAPGAQHF.

The count of this clone is one. The CDR3 DNA reads TGTGCCAGCAGCCAAGGGCGACTAGTATCCGGGGTCTATGAGCAGTTCTTC. This sequence encodes CASSQGRLVSGVYEQFF. The rearrangement links TRBV4-2 to TRBJ2-1; tentatively, D is TRBD2 (6 bases). Germline CDR1 is LGHNA and CDR2 is YNFKEQ. V was clipped by 1 base and J by 8 bases, with 21 bases between them. CDR3 length: 17 residues.